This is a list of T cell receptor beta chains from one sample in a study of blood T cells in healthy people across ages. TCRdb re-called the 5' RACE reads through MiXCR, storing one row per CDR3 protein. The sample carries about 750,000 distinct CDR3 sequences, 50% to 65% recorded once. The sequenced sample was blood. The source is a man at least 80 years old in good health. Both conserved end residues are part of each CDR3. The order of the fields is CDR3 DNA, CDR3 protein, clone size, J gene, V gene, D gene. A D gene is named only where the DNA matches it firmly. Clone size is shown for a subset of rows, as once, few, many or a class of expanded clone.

TGTGCCAGCAGCCCTCCGGGACTACTAACCTACAATGAGCAGTTCTTC | CASSPPGLLTYNEQFF | NA | TRBJ2-1 | TRBV12-3/TRBV12-4 | TRBD2
TGTGCCAGCAGTGCCCCCGGCCACAATGAGCAGTTCTTC | CASSAPGHNEQFF | once | TRBJ2-1 | TRBV6-6 | NA
TGCGCCAGCAGCTTGAACTACGGGAGGGTTACAGATACGCAGTATTTT | CASSLNYGRVTDTQYF | few | TRBJ2-3 | TRBV5-1 | TRBD2
TGTGCCAGCAGACTCGGCGGGCTAGCGGGAGGAGAGCAGTACTTC | CASRLGGLAGGEQYF | once | TRBJ2-4 | TRBV3-1 | TRBD2
TGTGCCAGCAGCAGACCAGGGACAGGGGCCTCTGGGGCCAACGTCCTGACTTTC | CASSRPGTGASGANVLTF | few | TRBJ2-6 | TRBV28 | TRBD1
TGTGCCAGCAGCCAAGTCGAGGCTGGAGGCGAGCAGTACTTC | CASSQVEAGGEQYF | NA | TRBJ2-7 | TRBV3-1 | NA
TGTGCCTGGAGTGCTACGGACACTTTGGCGACCCAGTACTTC | CAWSATDTLATQYF | NA | TRBJ2-5 | TRBV30 | NA
TGTGCCAGCAGCCCAGGAGGACTAGCGGGCAGCAAGACCCAGTACTTC | CASSPGGLAGSKTQYF | NA | TRBJ2-5 | TRBV13 | TRBD2
TGTGCCAGCAGCCAAGATGGTGGTGGGGTGGGAGATGAAAAACTGTTTTTT | CASSQDGGGVGDEKLFF | NA | TRBJ1-4 | TRBV4-2 | NA
TGCAGCGTTGAGCACGGGACAGGGGGTGGCTACACCTTC | CSVEHGTGGGYTF | NA | TRBJ1-2 | TRBV29-1 | TRBD1
TGTGCCAGCAGCGTAGGTCTAGCGATAACGGATACGCAGTATTTT | CASSVGLAITDTQYF | NA | TRBJ2-3 | TRBV9 | NA
TGTGCCAGCAGCCTGACCGGGACTAGCGTCGGCTACGAGCAGTACTTC | CASSLTGTSVGYEQYF | few | TRBJ2-7 | TRBV11-2 | TRBD2
TGTGCCACTCATAGGGGGGACAATGAGCAGTTCTTC | CATHRGDNEQFF | NA | TRBJ2-1 | TRBV10-3 | NA
TGTGCCACCAGCAGAGAAGGGCCAGGTAGTAGCGGAGGTGGGTACAATGAGCAGTTCTTC | CATSREGPGSSGGGYNEQFF | NA | TRBJ2-1 | TRBV15 | NA
TGCAGTGCTAGAGAGCGGGCCAATGAGCAGTTCTTC | CSARERANEQFF | NA | TRBJ2-1 | TRBV20-1 | NA
TGTGCCAGCGCACCATTGGAAGGGGAGACCCAGTACTTC | CASAPLEGETQYF | NA | TRBJ2-5 | TRBV18 | NA
TGTGCCAGCAGTGTAGTGGTATCCTACGAGCAGTACTTC | CASSVVVSYEQYF | NA | TRBJ2-7 | TRBV6-5 | NA
TGTGCCAGCAGCAAAGATACCGTCGGCGGGGAGCAGCCCCAGCATTTT | CASSKDTVGGEQPQHF | NA | TRBJ1-5 | TRBV21-1 | NA
TGTGCCAGCAGCAAAACTAGCGGGAGGTACACCGGGGAGCTGTTTTTT | CASSKTSGRYTGELFF | NA | TRBJ2-2 | TRBV21-1 | NA
TGTGCCAGCAGTTTTCGGGGGGGCTCCTACAATGAGCAGTTCTTC | CASSFRGGSYNEQFF | few | TRBJ2-1 | TRBV7-2 | TRBD2
TGTGCCAGCAGCTTTAATGACTGGGATACGCAGTATTTT | CASSFNDWDTQYF | NA | TRBJ2-3 | TRBV7-3 | NA
TGTGCCAGCAGGCCGACGGGCTACAATGAGCAGTTCTTC | CASRPTGYNEQFF | NA | TRBJ2-1 | TRBV13 | NA
TGTGCCAGCAGCCAAGATCTGTCGAGGAGGGGCAGCGAGCAGTACTTC | CASSQDLSRRGSEQYF | few | TRBJ2-7 | TRBV3-1 | NA
TGTGCAAGCAGCGTAGGGGCGGGCCCAACGGATGAGCAGTTCTTC | CASSVGAGPTDEQFF | NA | TRBJ2-1 | TRBV9 | NA
TGCAGTGCTAGGGACGTAGCGGGCCGAGGGGATGAGCAGTTCTTC | CSARDVAGRGDEQFF | NA | TRBJ2-1 | TRBV20-1 | TRBD2
TGTGCCAGCAGCATCCGACAGGGCTCCTATGGCTACACCTTC | CASSIRQGSYGYTF | few | TRBJ1-2 | TRBV7-2 | TRBD1
TGTGCCAGCAGGCTCTCCTTTGAGTGGACAGGGACCTACGAGCAGTACTTC | CASRLSFEWTGTYEQYF | NA | TRBJ2-7 | TRBV12-3/TRBV12-4 | TRBD1
TGTGCCGGCAGACTGACGGAGGACTCCTACAATGAGCAGTTCTTC | CAGRLTEDSYNEQFF | NA | TRBJ2-1 | TRBV12-3/TRBV12-4 | NA
TGTGCCGGCAGCCCGACGGCGGGTTCGGGAGAGACCCAGTACTTC | CAGSPTAGSGETQYF | NA | TRBJ2-5 | TRBV7-9 | NA
TGCGCCAGCAGCTTTGGGACGGAAAATCAGCCCCAGCATTTT | CASSFGTENQPQHF | NA | TRBJ1-5 | TRBV5-1 | NA
TGTGCCATCAGTGAGTTATGGACTAGCGGGAGTCGTGAGCAGTTCTTC | CAISELWTSGSREQFF | few | TRBJ2-1 | TRBV10-3 | TRBD2
TGTGCCAGCAGTGAGGAGGGATTAGGCAATCAGCCCCAGCATTTT | CASSEEGLGNQPQHF | NA | TRBJ1-5 | TRBV6-1 | NA
TGTGCCAGCATGGGGAGCTTAGACAATGAGCAGTTCTTC | CASMGSLDNEQFF | few | TRBJ2-1 | TRBV12-3/TRBV12-4 | NA
TGTGCCAGGGGGGCAGGCGGCACAGATACGCAGTATTTT | CARGAGGTDTQYF | NA | TRBJ2-3 | TRBV2 | NA
TGCGCCAGCAGCCCCCGACGGGAGAACTATGGCTACACCTTC | CASSPRRENYGYTF | NA | TRBJ1-2 | TRBV5-1 | NA
TGCAGTGCTAGAAGGGGGGCGGACCTCCAAGAGACCCAGTACTTC | CSARRGADLQETQYF | few | TRBJ2-5 | TRBV20-1 | NA
TGTGCCACCAGCAGAGCTGGAGGAGAGACCCAGTACTTC | CATSRAGGETQYF | NA | TRBJ2-5 | TRBV15 | NA
TGCAGCGTTGAAGACCGGGGCGCAGGAGGTGAAAAACTGTTTTTT | CSVEDRGAGGEKLFF | few | TRBJ1-4 | TRBV29-1 | NA
TGTGCCAGCAGCCACAGACCGGGAGATACGCAGTATTTT | CASSHRPGDTQYF | NA | TRBJ2-3 | TRBV3-1 | NA
TGTGCCAGCAGCGCTTTCGTAGCACTACAAAGCACAGATACGCAGTATTTT | CASSAFVALQSTDTQYF | NA | TRBJ2-3 | TRBV9 | NA
TGTGCCAGCCCCCGGGATCCCAAATATGGGACTAATGAAAAACTGTTTTTT | CASPRDPKYGTNEKLFF | NA | TRBJ1-4 | TRBV21-1 | NA
TGTGCCATCACCAGTAGCGGGGGGAATAAGGGGGCCAACGTCCTGACTTTC | CAITSSGGNKGANVLTF | few | TRBJ2-6 | TRBV10-3 | TRBD2